The present entry profiles one TCR beta chain with its context. V lost 4 bases, J lost 2 bases, and 10 bases stayed unmatched. The germline V gene has CDR1 MNHNS and CDR2 SASEGT. CDR3 length equals 17 residues. The data originate from a study of control samples from healthy donors and cancer patients. The data were produced by immunoSEQ multiplex PCR, yet TCRdb's version contains in-frame clones alone and is incomplete. The sample consists of over 100,000 clones, 80% to 95% of them appearing once. Source material: blood. The V and J genes are TRBV6-1 and TRBJ2-7, with 11 bases that match TRBD2. This TCR came from a man aged 40-55 years in good health. The CDR3 coding sequence is TGTGCCAGCAGTGCTCTAGCGGGGGGTTTCTCACCCTACGAGCAGTACTTC. Protein: CASSALAGGFSPYEQYF.